This passage covers 11 T cell receptor beta chains from one sample sequenced in a study of blood T cell repertoires in COVID-19 (dated by TCRdb to 2020 to 2022). The library relied on the immunoSEQ multiplex PCR assay. What TCRdb holds here is the immuneACCESS table cut down to in-frame rearrangements. Part of the clones is not present; checked against another copy, under half of the missing clones reflect an unresolved V gene, and the others are unexplained. The sample data list around 46,000 clones, and about 90% of these were observed just once. The ten largest make up roughly 15% of the sample. Sequenced: peripheral blood. These receptors all come from a human donor in a cohort sampled during active COVID-19.

The chain recombines TRBV12-3 or TRBV12-4 with TRBJ1-2; possibly TRBD1 for D (5 bases). Trimming took 0 bases from V and 8 from J, leaving 10 bases between them. The CDR3 has 13 residues. CDR3 loop: CASSLAGARGYTF. The DNA for the CDR3 is TGTGCCAGCAGTTTAGCAGGGGCAAGGGGCTACACCTTC.

This sequence joins TRBV5-1 and TRBJ2-7; 13 nucleotides align to TRBD2. CDR3 length: 17 residues. With V trimmed by 4 bases and J by 3 bases, 10 bases remained unmatched. Germline CDR1 reads SGHRS; CDR2 reads YFSETQ. CDR3 coding DNA: TGCGCCAGCAGCCCCGGGAGGGGACTAGCGGGGAACTACGAGCAGTACTTC. Its translation: CASSPGRGLAGNYEQYF.

The chain links TRBV6-5 to TRBJ2-7; TRBD2 is a possible D gene (6 bases). CDR1 is MNHEY and CDR2 is SVGAGI in the germline V gene. The germline V and J ends were trimmed by 7 bases and 4 bases, with 14 bases remaining between them. The CDR3 spans 13 residues. The CDR3 nucleotides are TGTGCCAGCACCCACGGGAGTCAGTACGAGCAGTACTTC. As protein: CASTHGSQYEQYF.

In its sample, this clone was seen a few times. The chain uses TRBV11-3 and TRBJ2-2; possibly TRBD1 for D (8 bases). The CDR3 extends over 15 amino acids. V lost 5 bases to trimming and J lost 4 bases, with 14 bases between them. Germline assignment: CDR1 SGHNT and CDR2 YENEEA. The chain's CDR3 is CASSHRGGSTGELFF. Written as DNA, the CDR3 is TGTGCCAGCAGCCACAGGGGGGGAAGCACCGGGGAGCTGTTTTTT.

J is TRBJ1-2 and V is TRBV4-3; 9 nucleotides match TRBD1. The CDR3 totals 13 residues. Germline lookup yields CDR1 LGHNA and CDR2 YSLEER. V was pared by 3 bases and J by 8 bases, with 4 bases of the junction left unmatched. CDR3 nucleotide sequence: TGCGCCAGCAGCCACGGGACAGGGACCGGCTACACCTTC. Residues: CASSHGTGTGYTF.

This clone was detected once. V is TRBV13 and J is TRBJ1-4, with D possibly TRBD1 on 6 matching bases. The CDR3 is 14 residues long. CDR1 is PRHDT and CDR2 is FYEKMQ in the germline V gene (reference sequence). V was clipped by 3 bases and J by 7 bases, with 12 bases between them. The DNA for the CDR3 is TGTGCCAGCAGCTTTTGGGGGCTGGGTGAAAAACTGTTTTTT. Its protein product is CASSFWGLGEKLFF. Full variable domain (rest looked up from reference TRBV13 and TRBJ1-4): AAGVIQSPRHLIKEKRETATLKCYPIPRHDTVYWYQQGPGQDPQFLISFYEKMQSDKGSIPDRFSAQQFSDYHSELNMSSLELGDSALYFCASSFWGLGEKLFFGSGTQLSVL.

CDR3 in amino acids: CASSLRTGTGGTGELFF. In nucleotides, the CDR3 is TGCGCCAGCAGCTTAAGAACCGGGACAGGGGGCACCGGGGAGCTGTTTTTT. The chain carries TRBV5-1 and TRBJ2-2; 11 nucleotides agree with TRBD1. This CDR3 spans 17 amino acids. V lost 2 bases to trimming and J lost 4 bases; unmatched junction nucleotides: 7. The germline gives CDR1 SGHRS, CDR2 YFSETQ.

The chain joins TRBV27 to TRBJ2-7; TRBD1 matches 10 bases. The CDR3 totals 15 residues. Germline loops: CDR1 MNHEY, CDR2 SMNVEV (reference sequence). V was pared by 6 bases and J by 3 bases, with 8 bases of the junction left unmatched. Here the CDR3 reads CASSTDRDRGYEQYF. The CDR3 region has the DNA TGTGCCAGCAGCACAGACCGGGACAGGGGCTACGAGCAGTACTTC.

This clone was observed once. This chain links TRBV6-5 with TRBJ2-5; maybe TRBD1 (6 bases). The ends were cut back, 7 bases at V and 4 bases at J, with 13 bases in the middle. The CDR3 runs to 13 residues. Germline V lookup: CDR1 MNHEY, CDR2 SVGAGI. The CDR3 sequence: CASNKGGAETQYF. CDR3 sequence (DNA): TGTGCCAGCAATAAAGGGGGAGCAGAGACCCAGTACTTC.

The rearrangement uses TRBV28 and TRBJ1-4; D perhaps matches TRBD1 (6 bases). V was trimmed by 8 bases and J by 0 bases, leaving 13 bases between them. The V gene's germline CDR1 is MDHEN and CDR2 SYDVKM. CDR3 size: 15 residues. This chain's CDR3 is CASADSLATNEKLFF. The CDR3 DNA reads TGTGCCAGCGCGGACAGCCTTGCAACTAATGAAAAACTGTTTTTT.

The chain's CDR3 is CASSSPQGFLDYGYTF. As DNA, the CDR3 is TGTGCCAGCAGCTCACCACAGGGTTTTTTGGACTATGGCTACACCTTC. V gene TRBV5-4 combines with J gene TRBJ1-2; tentatively, D is TRBD1 (6 bases). Germline loops: CDR1 SGHNT, CDR2 YYREEE (reference sequence). The CDR3 sequence is 16 residues long. V lost 3 bases, J lost 3 bases, and 18 bases lay in between.